This T cell receptor (beta chain) was captured by sequencing in a study of T-cell memory formation after mild COVID-19. Study conclusions and caveats: The appearance of some responding clones in pre-infection memory suggested that cross-reactive memory joined.

Of note for this clonotype: Its target is unknown.

TCRdb redid the calling of the 5' RACE reads with MiXCR, one entry per CDR3 protein. This table has approximately 410,000 distinct CDR3 sequences, 20% to 30% appearing once. The germline V gene has CDR1 SEHNR and CDR2 FQNEAQ (reference sequence). V was trimmed by 1 base and J by 5 bases, leaving 17 bases between them. This CDR3 region has 16 residues. The gene calls are TRBV7-9 and TRBJ1-1; D gene ambiguous. This TCR came from an adult woman who had mild COVID-19 (a few samples of this study predate the infection). Cell type and time point are not known. The sample comprised PBMCs or a T cell subset sorted from them (not recorded which). CDR3: CASSLGGSSSTTEAFF. In nucleotides, the CDR3 is TGTGCCAGCAGCTTAGGGGGAAGTTCTTCGACGACTGAAGCTTTCTTT. Looking up the rest from reference TRBV7-9 and TRBJ1-1 gives the full variable domain: DTGVSQNPRHKITKRGQNVTFRCDPISEHNRLYWYRQTLGQGPEFLTYFQNEAQLEKSRLLSDRFSAERPKGSFSTLEIQRTEQGDSAMYLCASSLGGSSSTTEAFFGQGTRLTVV.